Sequencing of this T cell receptor (beta chain) was carried out in a study of T cell responses to AZD1222 COVID-19 vaccine. The repertoire was sequenced with immunoSEQ multiplex PCR; TCRdb's copy has only in-frame clones and lacks some. The sample yields about 63,000 clones, around 86% seen once. The trim removed 6 bases at V and 6 bases at J, leaving 16 bases unmatched. Germline V gene data show CDR1 as KGHSH and CDR2 as LQKENI. The CDR3 covers 17 residues. General study points: Close to half of spike-specific TCRs reportedly recognize unmutated variant regions.

A note on this clone: Its antigen is as yet unknown.

Source: peripheral blood, taken on day 0 of AZD1222 vaccination. The rearrangement links TRBV18 to TRBJ2-3; TRBD2 matches at 9 bases. The receptor was derived from an adult in good health. The CDR3 DNA follows: TGTGCCAGCTCGCCCCGGGGCAGCGGGGGGCTTCCGGATACGCAGTATTTT. Protein sequence: CASSPRGSGGLPDTQYF.